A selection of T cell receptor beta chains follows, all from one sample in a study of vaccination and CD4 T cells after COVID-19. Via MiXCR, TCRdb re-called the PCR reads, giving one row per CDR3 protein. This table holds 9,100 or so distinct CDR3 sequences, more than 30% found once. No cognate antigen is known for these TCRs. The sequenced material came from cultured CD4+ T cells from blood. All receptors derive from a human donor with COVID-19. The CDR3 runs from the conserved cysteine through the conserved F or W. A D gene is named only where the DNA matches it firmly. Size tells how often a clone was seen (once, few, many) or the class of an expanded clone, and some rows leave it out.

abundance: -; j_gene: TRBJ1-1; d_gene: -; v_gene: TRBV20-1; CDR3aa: CSASSGVVTEAFF; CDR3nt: TGCAGTGCTAGTTCGGGGGTCGTCACTGAAGCTTTCTTT
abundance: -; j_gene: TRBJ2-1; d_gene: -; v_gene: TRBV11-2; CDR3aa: CASSSGDRQYNEQFF; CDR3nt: TGTGCCAGCAGCTCGGGAGACAGGCAGTACAATGAGCAGTTCTTC
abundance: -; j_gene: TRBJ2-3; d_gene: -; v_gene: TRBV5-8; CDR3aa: CASSFGPSTDTQYF; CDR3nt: TGTGCCAGCAGCTTTGGGCCTTCCACAGATACGCAGTATTTT
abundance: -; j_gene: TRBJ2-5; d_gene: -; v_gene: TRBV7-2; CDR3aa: CASTRGRGGQQETQYF; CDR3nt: TGTGCCAGCACTCGGGGGAGGGGGGGCCAACAAGAGACCCAGTACTTC
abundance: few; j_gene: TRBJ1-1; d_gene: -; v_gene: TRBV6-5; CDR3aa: CASSYSMAADLNTEAFF; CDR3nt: TGTGCCAGCAGTTACTCGATGGCAGCGGACCTGAACACTGAAGCTTTCTTT
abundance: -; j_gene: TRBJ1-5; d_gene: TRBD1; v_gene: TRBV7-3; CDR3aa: CASSLYGTGGQPQHF; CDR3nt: TGTGCCAGCAGCTTGTACGGGACAGGGGGTCAGCCCCAGCATTTT
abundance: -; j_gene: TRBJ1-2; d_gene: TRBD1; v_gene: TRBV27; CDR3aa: CASRRPGQGDYGYTF; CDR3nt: TGTGCCAGCAGACGTCCGGGACAGGGGGACTATGGCTACACCTTC
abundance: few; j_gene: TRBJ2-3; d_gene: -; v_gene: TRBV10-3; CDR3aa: CAISESQGRSTDTQYF; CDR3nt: TGTGCCATCAGTGAGTCCCAGGGGAGGAGCACAGATACGCAGTATTTT
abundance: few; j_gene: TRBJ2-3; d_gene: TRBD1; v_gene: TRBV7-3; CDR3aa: CASSLEGQGAYTQYF; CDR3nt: TGTGCCAGCAGCTTAGAGGGACAGGGGGCCTATACGCAGTATTTT
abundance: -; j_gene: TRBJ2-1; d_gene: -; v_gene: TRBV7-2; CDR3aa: CASSYSGGAYNEQFF; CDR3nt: TGTGCCAGCAGCTACTCGGGCGGGGCCTACAATGAGCAGTTCTTC
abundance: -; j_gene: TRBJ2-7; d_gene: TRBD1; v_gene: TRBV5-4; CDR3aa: CASSLGDRLGEQYF; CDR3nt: TGTGCCAGCAGCTTGGGGGACAGACTGGGCGAGCAGTACTTC
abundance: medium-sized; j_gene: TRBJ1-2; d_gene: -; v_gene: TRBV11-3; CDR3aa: CASSYSLRDGYTF; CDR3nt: TGTGCCAGCAGCTACTCTCTGAGGGATGGCTACACCTTC
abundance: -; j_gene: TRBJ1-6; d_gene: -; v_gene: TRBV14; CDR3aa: CASSQARTDNSPLHF; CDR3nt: TGTGCCAGCAGCCAAGCCCGGACAGATAATTCACCCCTCCACTTT
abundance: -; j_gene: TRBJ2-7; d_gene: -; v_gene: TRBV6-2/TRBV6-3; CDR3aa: CASSYEKPGSYEQYF; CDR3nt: TGTGCCAGCAGTTACGAAAAGCCAGGGAGCTACGAGCAGTACTTC
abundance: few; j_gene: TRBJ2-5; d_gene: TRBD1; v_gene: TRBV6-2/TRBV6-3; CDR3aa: CASSPTGGWETQYF; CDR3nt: TGTGCCAGCAGCCCCACAGGGGGCTGGGAGACCCAGTACTTC
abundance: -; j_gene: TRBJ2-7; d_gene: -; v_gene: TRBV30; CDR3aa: CALTGPTYEQYF; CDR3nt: TGTGCCTTGACAGGTCCTACCTACGAGCAGTACTTC
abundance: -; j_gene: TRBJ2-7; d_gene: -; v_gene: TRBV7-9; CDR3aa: CASSWDLNSEQYF; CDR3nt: TGCGCCAGCAGCTGGGACCTAAATTCCGAGCAGTACTTC
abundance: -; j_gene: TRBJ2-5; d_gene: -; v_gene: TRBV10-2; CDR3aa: CASTLTGAQETQYF; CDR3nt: TGCGCCAGCACCCTTACTGGGGCGCAAGAGACCCAGTACTTC
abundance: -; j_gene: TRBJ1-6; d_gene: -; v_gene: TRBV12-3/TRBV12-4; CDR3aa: CASSFRNYNSPLHF; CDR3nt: TGTGCCAGCAGTTTTCGCAACTATAATTCACCCCTCCACTTT
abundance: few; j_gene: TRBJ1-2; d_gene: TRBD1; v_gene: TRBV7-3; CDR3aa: CASSPRAGGYGYTF; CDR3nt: TGTGCCAGCAGCCCCCGGGCAGGGGGCTATGGCTACACCTTC
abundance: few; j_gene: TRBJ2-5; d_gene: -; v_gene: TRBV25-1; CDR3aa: CASSEWGGGETQYF; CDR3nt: TGTGCCAGCAGTGAATGGGGAGGGGGTGAGACCCAGTACTTC
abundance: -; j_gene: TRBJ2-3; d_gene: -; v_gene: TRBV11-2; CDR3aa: CASSFSRGGTDTQYF; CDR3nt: TGTGCCAGCAGCTTCAGTAGGGGAGGCACAGATACGCAGTATTTT
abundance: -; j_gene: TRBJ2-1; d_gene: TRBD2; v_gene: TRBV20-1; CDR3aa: CSARDHGLADNEQFF; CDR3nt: TGCAGTGCTAGAGATCATGGACTAGCCGACAATGAGCAGTTCTTC
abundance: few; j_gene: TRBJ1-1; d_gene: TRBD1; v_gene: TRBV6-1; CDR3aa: CASSQNRDRSEAFF; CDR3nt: TGTGCCAGCAGTCAGAACCGGGACAGGTCTGAAGCTTTCTTT
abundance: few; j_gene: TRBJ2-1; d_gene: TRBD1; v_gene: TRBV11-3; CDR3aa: CASSPRTGNEQFF; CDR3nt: TGTGCCAGCAGCCCTAGGACAGGCAATGAGCAGTTCTTC
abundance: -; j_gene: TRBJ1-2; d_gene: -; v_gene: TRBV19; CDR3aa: CASSIQQVNYGYTF; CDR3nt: TGTGCCAGTAGTATACAACAGGTTAACTATGGCTACACCTTC
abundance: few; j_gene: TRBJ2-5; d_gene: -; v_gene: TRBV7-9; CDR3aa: CASSLVGGGETQYF; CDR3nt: TGTGCCAGCAGCTTAGTCGGGGGCGGGGAGACCCAGTACTTC
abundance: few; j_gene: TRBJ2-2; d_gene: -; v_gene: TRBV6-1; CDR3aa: CASRDPPGELFF; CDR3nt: TGTGCCAGCAGGGACCCGCCCGGGGAGCTGTTTTTT
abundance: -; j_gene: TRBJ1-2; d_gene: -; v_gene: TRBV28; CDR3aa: CASSRGGTLILAGYTF; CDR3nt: TGTGCCAGCAGCCGAGGGGGGACTCTCATCTTGGCCGGCTACACCTTC
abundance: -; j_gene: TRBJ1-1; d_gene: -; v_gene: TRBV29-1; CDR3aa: CSVEHRVVPEAFF; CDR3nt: TGCAGCGTTGAGCACAGGGTTGTCCCTGAAGCTTTCTTT
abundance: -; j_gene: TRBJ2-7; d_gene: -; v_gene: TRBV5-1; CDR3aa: CASGSETGALREQYF; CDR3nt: TGCGCCAGCGGGTCGGAAACAGGAGCCCTACGCGAGCAGTACTTC
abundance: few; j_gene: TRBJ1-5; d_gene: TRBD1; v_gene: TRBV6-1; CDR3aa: CASSPGTGFASYSNQPQHF; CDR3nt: TGTGCCAGCAGTCCAGGGACAGGGTTCGCCTCATATAGCAATCAGCCCCAGCATTTT
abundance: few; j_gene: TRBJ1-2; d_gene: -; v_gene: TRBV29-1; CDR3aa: CSVRQGNYGYTF; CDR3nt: TGCAGCGTTCGGCAGGGGAACTATGGCTACACCTTC
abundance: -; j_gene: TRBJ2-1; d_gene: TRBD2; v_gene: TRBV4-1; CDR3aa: CASSPQRGDNEQFF; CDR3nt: TGCGCCAGCAGTCCTCAGCGGGGGGACAATGAGCAGTTCTTC
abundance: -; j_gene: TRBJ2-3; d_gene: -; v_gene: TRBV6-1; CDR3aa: CASRGANGDTQYF; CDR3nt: TGTGCCAGCCGGGGGGCCAACGGAGATACGCAGTATTTT
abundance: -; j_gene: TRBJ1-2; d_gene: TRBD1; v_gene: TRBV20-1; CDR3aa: CSARSAPGQGAPGYTF; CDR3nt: TGCAGTGCTAGATCCGCTCCGGGACAGGGGGCGCCTGGCTACACCTTC
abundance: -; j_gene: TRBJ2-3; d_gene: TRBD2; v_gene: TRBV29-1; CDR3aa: CSAAGTSGGSTDTQYF; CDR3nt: TGCAGCGCCGCCGGTACTAGCGGGGGGAGCACAGATACGCAGTATTTT
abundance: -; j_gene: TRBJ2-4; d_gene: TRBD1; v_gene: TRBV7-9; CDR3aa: CASSLGTGKVAKNIQYF; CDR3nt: TGTGCCAGCAGCTTGGGGACAGGAAAAGTAGCCAAAAACATTCAGTACTTC
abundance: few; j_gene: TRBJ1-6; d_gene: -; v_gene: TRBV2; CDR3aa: CASKGWAGESPLHF; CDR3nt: TGTGCCAGCAAGGGGTGGGCAGGGGAATCACCCCTCCACTTT
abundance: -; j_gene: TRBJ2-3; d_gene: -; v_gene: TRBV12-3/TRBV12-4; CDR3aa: CASGRQSTDTQYF; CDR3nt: TGTGCCAGCGGGAGACAGAGCACAGATACGCAGTATTTT
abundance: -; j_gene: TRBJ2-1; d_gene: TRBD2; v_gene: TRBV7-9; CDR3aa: CASSTSGTYNEQFF; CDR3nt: TGTGCCAGCAGTACTAGCGGGACCTACAATGAGCAGTTCTTC
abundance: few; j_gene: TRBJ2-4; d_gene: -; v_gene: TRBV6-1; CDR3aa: CASRERVGKNIQYF; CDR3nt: TGTGCCAGCAGGGAACGTGTAGGCAAAAACATTCAGTACTTC
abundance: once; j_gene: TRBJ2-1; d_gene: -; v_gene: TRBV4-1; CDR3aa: CASSQDLTEGRPNEQFF; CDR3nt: TGCGCCAGCAGCCAAGATCTGACAGAGGGAAGACCCAATGAGCAGTTCTTC
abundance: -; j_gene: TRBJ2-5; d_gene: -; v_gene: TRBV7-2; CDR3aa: CASSLASGETQYF; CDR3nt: TGTGCCAGCAGCCTCGCCTCCGGCGAGACCCAGTACTTC
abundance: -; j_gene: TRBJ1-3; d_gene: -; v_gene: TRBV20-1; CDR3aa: CSAGATSVGNTIYF; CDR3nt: TGCAGTGCTGGTGCGACAAGCGTCGGAAACACCATATATTTT
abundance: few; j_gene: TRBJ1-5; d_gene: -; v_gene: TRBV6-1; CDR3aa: CASRPFRESNQPQHF; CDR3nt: TGTGCCAGCAGGCCCTTCCGGGAAAGCAATCAGCCCCAGCATTTT
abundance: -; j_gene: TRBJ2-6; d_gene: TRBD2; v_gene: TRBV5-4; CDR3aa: CASGLAGGLGANVLTF; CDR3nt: TGTGCCAGCGGACTAGCGGGGGGACTTGGGGCCAACGTCCTGACTTTC